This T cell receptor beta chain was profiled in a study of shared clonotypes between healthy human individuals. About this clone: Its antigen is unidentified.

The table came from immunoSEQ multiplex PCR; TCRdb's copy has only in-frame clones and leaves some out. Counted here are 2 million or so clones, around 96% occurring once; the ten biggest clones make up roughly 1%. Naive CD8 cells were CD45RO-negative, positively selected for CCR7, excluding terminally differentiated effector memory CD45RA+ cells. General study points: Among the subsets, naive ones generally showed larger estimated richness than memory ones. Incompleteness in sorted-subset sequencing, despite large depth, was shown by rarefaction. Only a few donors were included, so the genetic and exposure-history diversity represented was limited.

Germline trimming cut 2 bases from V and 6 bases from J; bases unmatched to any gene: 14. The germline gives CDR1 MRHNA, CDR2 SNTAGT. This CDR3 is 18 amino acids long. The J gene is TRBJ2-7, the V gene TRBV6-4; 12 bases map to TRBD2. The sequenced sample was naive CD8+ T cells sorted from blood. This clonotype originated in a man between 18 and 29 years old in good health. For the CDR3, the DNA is TGTGCCAGCAGTGACCTCACTCCGACTAGCGGGAGAAGGTTCGAGCAGTACTTC. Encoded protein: CASSDLTPTSGRRFEQYF.